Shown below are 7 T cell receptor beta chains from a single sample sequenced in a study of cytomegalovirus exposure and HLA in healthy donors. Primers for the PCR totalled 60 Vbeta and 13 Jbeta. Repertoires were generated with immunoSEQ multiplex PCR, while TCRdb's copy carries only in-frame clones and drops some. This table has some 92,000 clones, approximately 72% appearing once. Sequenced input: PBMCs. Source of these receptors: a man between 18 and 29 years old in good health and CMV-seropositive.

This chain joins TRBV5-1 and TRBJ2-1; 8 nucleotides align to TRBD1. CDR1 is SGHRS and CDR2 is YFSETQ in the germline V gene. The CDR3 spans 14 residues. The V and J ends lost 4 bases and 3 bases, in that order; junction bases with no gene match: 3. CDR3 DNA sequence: TGCGCCAGCAGCCCGGGACAGGACTACAATGAGCAGTTCTTC. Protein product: CASSPGQDYNEQFF.

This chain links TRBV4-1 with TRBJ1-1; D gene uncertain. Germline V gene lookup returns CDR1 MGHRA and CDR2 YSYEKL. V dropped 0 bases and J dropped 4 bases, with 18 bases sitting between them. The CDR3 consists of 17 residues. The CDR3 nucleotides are TGCGCCAGCAGCCAAGAAAAGTTATGGCCCCGGGGCACTGAAGCTTTCTTT. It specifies CASSQEKLWPRGTEAFF.

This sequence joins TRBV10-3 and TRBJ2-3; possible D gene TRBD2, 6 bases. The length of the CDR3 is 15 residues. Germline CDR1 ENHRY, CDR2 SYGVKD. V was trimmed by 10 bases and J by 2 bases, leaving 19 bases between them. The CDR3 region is CATGPGRSDTDTQYF. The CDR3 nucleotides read TGTGCCACCGGCCCGGGGAGGTCGGACACAGATACGCAGTATTTT.

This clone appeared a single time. CDR3 region: CASSTWTATNYGYTF. The DNA for the CDR3 is TGTGCCAGCAGCACCTGGACAGCGACGAACTATGGCTACACCTTC. This sequence joins TRBV9 and TRBJ1-2; possibly TRBD1 for D (6 bases). The germline gives CDR1 SGDLS, CDR2 YYNGEE. V was cut by 4 bases and J by 2 bases, with 15 bases left in between. This CDR3 is 15 amino acids long. Combining the CDR3 with reference TRBV9 and TRBJ1-2 gives the whole variable domain DSGVTQTPKHLITATGQRVTLRCSPRSGDLSVYWYQQSLDQGLQFLIQYYNGEERAKGNILERFSAQQFPDLHSELNLSSLELGDSALYFCASSTWTATNYGYTFGSGTRLTVV.

The CDR3 region has the DNA TGTGCCAGCAGTGAACTAGCGGGATTCGCAGATACGCAGTATTTT. Its protein is CASSELAGFADTQYF. The chain combines TRBV25-1 with TRBJ2-3; 9 bases are shared with TRBD2. Per germline, CDR1 MGHDK and CDR2 SYGVNS. V dropped 2 bases and J dropped 4; count of bases not matched to a gene: 4. The CDR3 is made up of 15 amino acids.

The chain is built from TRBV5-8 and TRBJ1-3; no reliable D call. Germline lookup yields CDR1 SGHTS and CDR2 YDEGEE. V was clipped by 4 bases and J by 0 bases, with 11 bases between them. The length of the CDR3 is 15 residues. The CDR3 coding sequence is TGTGCCAGCAGCCCCTGGGCGACCTCTGGAAACACCATATATTTT. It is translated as CASSPWATSGNTIYF.

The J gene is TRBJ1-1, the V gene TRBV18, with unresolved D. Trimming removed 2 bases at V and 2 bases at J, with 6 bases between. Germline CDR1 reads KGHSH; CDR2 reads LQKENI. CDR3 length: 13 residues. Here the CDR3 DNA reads TGTGCCAGCTCACCATCAGATAACACTGAAGCTTTCTTT. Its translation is CASSPSDNTEAFF.